This T cell receptor beta chain was retrieved from a study of blood T cell repertoires in COVID-19. About the study: Italy, Spain and the United States were the sources of the convalescent and acute COVID-19 samples. PBMCs, B-cell-depleted T cells, or T cells provided the cDNA or gDNA that made up the material.

The authors' processing: Estimated nucleated cell counts came from reference gene primer amplification. Profiling relied on immunoSEQ multiplex PCR, and the TCRdb table lists in-frame clones only, not all of them. The V and J calls and the clone size are those of that table, but D and trimming were determined from the DNA. The table records approximately 350,000 clones, approximately 82% of them present only once. V shed 0 bases and J 5 bases; nucleotides not matched to a gene: 3. CDR1 and CDR2 from the germline V gene are GTSNPN and SVGIG (reference sequence). The CDR3 consists of 13 residues. Sequencing was carried out using peripheral blood. The chain employs TRBV30 and TRBJ2-7; 8 nucleotides agree with TRBD1. This sequence was found in a man under 40 with active or convalescent COVID-19. As DNA, the CDR3 is TGTGCCTGGAGTGTGCAGGGGGCACACGAGCAGTACTTC. Its protein is CAWSVQGAHEQYF. Looking up the rest from reference TRBV30 and TRBJ2-7 gives the full variable domain: SQTIHQWPATLVQPVGSPLSLECTVEGTSNPNLYWYRQAAGRGLQLLFYSVGIGQISSEVPQNLSASRPQDRQFILSSKKLLLSDSGFYLCAWSVQGAHEQYFGPGTRLTVT.